This T cell receptor beta chain was recorded in a study of T cells in localized non-small cell lung cancer. This clone has just one count. Its antigen is unidentified. Study-level results: Uninvolved adjacent lung had the highest recorded T cell clonality, with tumor below it. Out of the top 100 tumor clones, a median approximately 61 were seen in adjacent lung. Sequence data derive from only one tumor region, so heterogeneity remains possible. A higher density of T cells in blood coincided with extended overall survival.

V dropped 5 bases and J dropped 0 bases, with 10 bases sitting between them. Germline CDR1 is MNHEY and CDR2 is SVGAGI. This CDR3 is 15 amino acids long. Produced via immunoSEQ multiplex PCR; TCRdb's table is partial and in-frame only. Among 55,000 or so clones listed, around three quarters were seen once. Sample: PBMCs, taken before any cancer treatment. The sequence came from a woman aged 35-75 years with stage II lung adenocarcinoma. This chain uses TRBV6-5 with TRBJ1-4; D call uncertain. The CDR3 sequence is CASSPDWATNEKLFF. CDR3 bases: TGTGCCAGCAGTCCCGACTGGGCAACTAATGAAAAACTGTTTTTT.